Below are 23 T cell receptor beta chains sequenced from a single sample in a study of blood T cells in healthy people across ages. Through a sample-barcoded 5' primer and a J-beta primer mix, a second PCR was run for roughly 6 to 11 cycles. TCRdb reprocessed the 5' RACE reads with MiXCR, giving one entry per CDR3 protein. The profile shows around 900,000 distinct CDR3 sequences, 51% of them singletons. Sequenced material: blood. All receptors derive from a woman aged 55-69 years in good health.

In regard to this clonotype: One end of the junction is discordant with germline, which a read error may explain. V gene TRBV7-8 combines with J gene TRBJ2-6, with D perhaps matching TRBD1 (6 bases). This CDR3 has 16 amino acids. Germline lookup yields CDR1 SGHVS and CDR2 FQNEAQ. The CDR3 here is CASSPPWGPGADVLTF. CDR3 sequence (DNA): TGTGCCAGCAGCCCACCCTGGGGGCCTGGGGCCGACGTCCTGACTTTC.

This clonotype was counted a single time. The genes are TRBV19 and TRBJ2-5; tentatively, D is TRBD2 (6 bases). The closer fit of TRBJ2-7 to the DNA end suggests the J call may be wrong. Germline assignment: CDR1 LNHDA and CDR2 SQIVND (reference sequence). This CDR3 is 15 amino acids long. The DNA for the CDR3 is TGTGCCAGTAGTATGAGGAGGGGAAAAGGATACGAGCAGTACTTC. Its translation is CASSMRRGKGYEQYF.

This clonotype was recorded a few times. The chain combines TRBV4-1 with TRBJ2-4; 12 nucleotides line up with TRBD2. Near its end, the DNA agrees better with TRBJ2-7, so the J call may be wrong. Germline loops: CDR1 MGHRA, CDR2 YSYEKL. CDR3 size: 16 residues. The CDR3: CASSHATSGRFHEQYF. Written as DNA, the CDR3 is TGCGCCAGCAGCCACGCTACTAGCGGGAGGTTCCACGAGCAGTACTTC.

This clonotype has a handful of counts. J is TRBJ2-1 and V is TRBV4-2; 8 bases map to TRBD2. The DNA end favors TRBJ2-7, so the J call may be wrong. CDR3 length equals 14 residues. Germline CDR1 and CDR2: LGHNA and YNFKEQ. This chain's CDR3 is CASSHTSGLYEQYF. In nucleotides, the CDR3 is TGTGCCAGCAGCCACACTAGCGGATTGTACGAGCAGTACTTC.

The V gene is TRBV12-3 or TRBV12-4, the J gene TRBJ2-3; D remains ambiguous. Trimming left V 6 bases short and J 6 bases short, with 7 bases between. The CDR3 runs 11 residues. The CDR3: CASRLFDTQYF. As DNA, the CDR3 is TGTGCCAGCAGGTTGTTTGATACGCAGTATTTT.

As regards this clonotype: A read error may produce the germline difference seen at one junction end. The gene calls are TRBV20-1 and TRBJ2-4; tentatively, D is TRBD2 (7 bases). The CDR3 runs 14 residues. Germline assignment: CDR1 DFQATT and CDR2 SNEGSKA (reference sequence). DNA for the CDR3: TGCGGTGCTAGAGATAGAGTGAGAGGGGGGGATCAGTACTTC. Translated: CGARDRVRGGDQYF.

In this sample, this clonotype turned up a few times. The V gene is TRBV7-6, the J gene TRBJ2-3, with D unclear. There are 12 residues in the CDR3. Germline CDR1 and CDR2: SGHVS and FNYEAQ. Trimming shortened V by 5 bases and J by 6 bases, and 9 bases separated the two germline ends. The CDR3 protein is CASSPFMDTQYF. For the CDR3, the DNA is TGTGCCAGCAGCCCCTTCATGGATACGCAGTATTTT.

A few counts support this clonotype. The CDR3 DNA is TGTGCCAGCAGTTTGGTTAGCGGACACACAGATACGCAGTATTTT. Translation: CASSLVSGHTDTQYF. The chain couples TRBV27 to TRBJ2-3; possible D gene TRBD2, 6 bases. CDR3 length equals 15 residues. Germline assignment: CDR1 MNHEY and CDR2 SMNVEV (reference sequence). V was clipped by 3 bases and J by 2 bases, with 12 bases between them.

About this clonotype: Relative to the germline gene, one junction end is altered; a read error may explain this. This sequence joins TRBV20-1 and TRBJ2-6; 13 nucleotides match TRBD2. This CDR3 comprises 18 residues. Germline CDR1 reads DFQATT; CDR2 reads SNEGSKA (reference sequence). The CDR3 DNA sequence: TGCAGTGCTAGACCGACTAGCGGGAGGAGCTCTGGGGCCAACGTCCGGACTTTC. It specifies CSARPTSGRSSGANVRTF.

In this sample, this clonotype turned up once. The rearrangement links TRBV7-2 to TRBJ2-5, with D possibly matching TRBD1 (5 bases). Deletions cut 1 base from V and 4 bases from J, with 10 bases between. CDR3 length: 14 amino acids. Germline V gives CDR1 SGHTA, CDR2 FQGNSA. The CDR3 reads CASSLGLRAETQYF. CDR3 nucleotide sequence: TGTGCCAGCAGCTTAGGGCTCAGGGCAGAGACCCAGTACTTC.

This clonotype was seen a few times. The rearrangement uses TRBV18 and TRBJ2-1; either TRBD1 or TRBD2 may supply D (5 bases each). V was shortened by 3 bases and J by 13 bases, with 10 bases between the two germline ends. CDR3 size: 11 residues. Germline V gene lookup returns CDR1 KGHSH and CDR2 LQKENI. The CDR3 here is CASSPGTGQFF. In DNA form, the CDR3 reads TGTGCCAGCTCACCTGGGACCGGACAGTTCTTC.

This clonotype has a handful of counts. The V call is TRBV13, the J call TRBJ2-7; tentative D call: TRBD2 (5 bases). Trimming took 5 bases from V and 5 from J, leaving 13 bases between them. This CDR3 has 13 amino acids. Germline V gene data show CDR1 as PRHDT and CDR2 as FYEKMQ (reference sequence). DNA for the CDR3: TGTGCCAGCAGCCGGCGCGCCGGGGACGAGCAGTACTTC. As protein: CASSRRAGDEQYF.

This clonotype was counted many times. The V gene is TRBV20-1, the J gene TRBJ2-6; 7 nucleotides match TRBD1. Trimming at V came to 0 bases and at J to 0 bases, leaving 5 bases not matched to a gene. CDR3 length: 17 amino acids. Germline V gene data show CDR1 as DFQATT and CDR2 as SNEGSKA (reference sequence). CDR3 loop: CSARDWGQSSGANVLTF. CDR3 DNA sequence: TGCAGTGCTAGAGATTGGGGACAGTCCTCTGGGGCCAACGTCCTGACTTTC.

CDR3 loop: CASSYRGPGATGEKLFF. CDR3 bases: TGTGCCAGCAGTTATAGGGGGCCGGGGGCCACAGGGGAAAAACTGTTTTTT. The chain uses TRBV7-2 and TRBJ1-4; TRBD1 aligns across 7 bases. CDR3 size: 17 residues. CDR1 and CDR2 (germline): SGHTA, FQGNSA. The trim removed 6 bases at V and 8 bases at J, leaving 18 bases unmatched.

This clonotype has at least ten counts. This chain uses TRBV20-1 with TRBJ2-7; 12 bases line up with TRBD2. CDR1 DFQATT and CDR2 SNEGSKA come from the germline V gene (reference sequence). CDR3 length equals 13 residues. The CDR3 DNA is TGCGGAGGGGCTAGCGGGAGGGGGCACGAGCAGTACTTC. Amino acids: CGGASGRGHEQYF.

This clonotype occurred a few times. The chain has TRBV15 and TRBJ2-3; unclear D gene. Germline V gene lookup returns CDR1 LNHNV and CDR2 YYDKDF (reference sequence). The CDR3 sequence is 15 residues long. Deletions cut 1 base from V and 2 bases from J, with 10 bases between. The CDR3 DNA reads TGTGCCACCAGCAGAGTGTCCCACGACACAGATACGCAGTATTTT. Translating it yields CATSRVSHDTDTQYF.

The CDR3 loop is CASSYPGRGSDTQYF. CDR3 nucleotides: TGTGCCAGCAGCTACCCCGGGAGAGGATCAGATACGCAGTATTTT. V and J are TRBV28 and TRBJ2-3; maybe TRBD2 (6 bases). There are 15 residues in the CDR3. V gave up 6 bases and J gave up 4 bases, with 17 bases separating them. Germline loops: CDR1 MDHEN, CDR2 SYDVKM. The whole variable domain, filled in from reference TRBV28 and TRBJ2-3, reads DVKVTQSSRYLVKRTGEKVFLECVQDMDHENMFWYRQDPGLGLRLIYFSYDVKMKEKGDIPEGYSVSREKKERFSLILESASTNQTSMYLCASSYPGRGSDTQYFGPGTRLTVL.

The chain combines TRBV7-9 with TRBJ2-7; D gene unclear. Germline V gene lookup returns CDR1 SEHNR and CDR2 FQNEAQ (reference sequence). Deletions cut 2 bases from V and 7 bases from J, with 12 bases between. The CDR3 sequence is 13 residues long. CDR3 sequence reads: CASSLSANNEQYF. The CDR3 coding sequence is TGTGCCAGCAGCTTATCTGCGAACAATGAGCAGTACTTC. Using reference TRBV7-9 and TRBJ2-7 for the parts outside the CDR3, the full variable domain is DTGVSQNPRHKITKRGQNVTFRCDPISEHNRLYWYRQTLGQGPEFLTYFQNEAQLEKSRLLSDRFSAERPKGSFSTLEIQRTEQGDSAMYLCASSLSANNEQYFGPGTRLTVT.

The gene calls are TRBV18 and TRBJ2-7; 10 bases fit TRBD1. Germline V gene sequence: CDR1 KGHSH, CDR2 LQKENI. The CDR3 sequence is 17 residues long. The J segment lost 2 bases and the V segment lost 3 bases, leaving 10 bases of the junction unmatched. The CDR3 bases are TGTGCCAGCTCACCGTTCACAGGAGGGACAGGGGCCTACGAGCAGTACTTC. Encoded protein: CASSPFTGGTGAYEQYF.

This clonotype was observed a handful of times. V usage is TRBV28 and J usage is TRBJ2-7; 13 bases are shared with TRBD2. Germline lookup yields CDR1 MDHEN and CDR2 SYDVKM. V was pared by 2 bases and J by 3 bases, with 4 bases of the junction left unmatched. The CDR3 has 16 amino acids. In DNA, the CDR3 is TGTGCCAGCAGTTTACCCGGGACTAGCGGGATCTACGAGCAGTACTTC. It translates to CASSLPGTSGIYEQYF.

The rearrangement joins TRBV4-1 to TRBJ2-7; 9 bases map to TRBD2. The CDR3 contains 14 residues. CDR1 and CDR2 (germline): MGHRA, YSYEKL. Unmatched junction bases numbered 7, after V lost 1 base and J lost 9 bases. CDR3 in amino acids: CASSQAAGGLSQYF. DNA for the CDR3: TGCGCCAGCAGCCAAGCAGCGGGAGGCTTGTCGCAGTACTTC.

V and J are TRBV5-1 and TRBJ1-5; D is unclear. Germline-derived CDR1 and CDR2 are SGHRS and YFSETQ. V dropped 4 bases and J dropped 5 bases, with 10 bases sitting between them. The CDR3 loop spans 13 amino acids. The CDR3 loop reads CASSPSADQPQHF. CDR3 bases: TGCGCCAGCAGCCCCTCCGCGGATCAGCCCCAGCATTTT.

This clonotype was counted between two and nine times. J is TRBJ2-5 and V is TRBV5-5, with a weak D call TRBD1 (5 bases). CDR3 length: 16 residues. Trimming pared 5 bases from V and 4 bases from J, leaving 21 bases between. Germline CDR1 SGHKS, CDR2 YYEKEE (reference sequence). CDR3 DNA sequence: TGTGCCAGCAGGTACACGGCAGGGCAAAATGGAGAGACCCAGTACTTC. Residues: CASRYTAGQNGETQYF.